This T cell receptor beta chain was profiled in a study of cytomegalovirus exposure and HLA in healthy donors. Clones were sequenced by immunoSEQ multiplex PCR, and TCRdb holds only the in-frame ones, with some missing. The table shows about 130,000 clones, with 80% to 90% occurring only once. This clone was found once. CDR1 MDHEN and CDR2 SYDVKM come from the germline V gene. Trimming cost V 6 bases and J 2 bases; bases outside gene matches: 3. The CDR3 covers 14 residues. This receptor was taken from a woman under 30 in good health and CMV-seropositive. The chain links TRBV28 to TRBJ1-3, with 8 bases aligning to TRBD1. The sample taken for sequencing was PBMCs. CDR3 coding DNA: TGTGCCAGCAGGACAGGGGTAGCTGGAAACACCATATATTTT. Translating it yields CASRTGVAGNTIYF.